This T cell receptor beta chain was identified during a study of T cell responses to AZD1222 COVID-19 vaccine. The study's findings and limits: At baseline, seropositivity was found in only a handful of AZD1222 recipients. Targeting of unmutated variant regions was reportedly seen in nearly half of spike-specific TCRs. Most donors were white British, females outnumbered males, and clonal diversity was possibly underestimated.

The table came from immunoSEQ multiplex PCR; TCRdb's copy has only in-frame clones and leaves some out. This sample has about 29,000 clones, with roughly 92% found just once. Turning to this clone: Antigen specificity is unknown.

This CDR3 is built from 17 residues. V dropped 3 bases and J dropped 5; count of bases not matched to a gene: 8. The germline CDR1 and CDR2 sequences are KGHDR and SFDVKD. This receptor was identified in an adult in good health. Sequences were derived from peripheral blood, sampled on day 0 of AZD1222 vaccination. The chain recombines TRBV24-1 with TRBJ2-1; 11 bases agree with TRBD2. The CDR3 DNA reads TGTGCCACCAGTGATCCCACCATAGCGGGAGGGAACAATGAGCAGTTCTTC. It is translated as CATSDPTIAGGNNEQFF.